Each of the 15 T cell receptor beta chains below was sequenced from the same sample in a study of blood T cell repertoires in COVID-19. Sequenced by immunoSEQ multiplex PCR; TCRdb stores in-frame clones only, minus some. The table has approximately 150,000 clones, about 81% seen once; the top ten hold 9.5% to 13%. The sequenced sample consisted of peripheral blood. The source is a human donor in a cohort sampled during active COVID-19.

The CDR3 spells CASRPRQDEKLFF. In DNA form, the CDR3 reads TGTGCCAGCAGACCCCGACAAGATGAAAAACTGTTTTTT. V is TRBV5-8 and J is TRBJ1-4, with no clear D. The CDR3 is 13 residues long. Germline V gene sequence: CDR1 SGHTS, CDR2 YDEGEE. Between the trimmed V and J ends, which lost 5 bases and 6 bases, there was a span of 11 bases.

V gene TRBV20-1 combines with J gene TRBJ2-6; D perhaps matches TRBD1 (5 bases). Between the trimmed V and J ends, which lost 3 bases and 0 bases, there was a span of 9 bases. This CDR3 contains 15 residues. The germline CDR1 and CDR2 sequences are DFQATT and SNEGSKA (reference sequence). The CDR3: CSASGAASGANVLTF. The CDR3 DNA reads TGCAGTGCTAGTGGGGCAGCCTCTGGGGCCAACGTCCTGACTTTC.

The rearrangement joins TRBV19 to TRBJ1-6; 7 bases fit TRBD1. CDR1 LNHDA and CDR2 SQIVND come from the germline V gene (reference sequence). The CDR3 totals 14 residues. The ends lost 4 bases at V and 7 bases at J; junction bases unmatched: 4. CDR3 loop: CASSTTGRNSPLHF. CDR3 in DNA: TGTGCCAGTAGTACGACAGGGCGGAATTCACCCCTCCACTTT.

The chain carries TRBV6-2 or TRBV6-3 and TRBJ1-5, with a tentative D call TRBD1 (6 bases). The germline gives CDR1 MNHEY, CDR2 SVGEGT. V lost 2 bases, J lost 3 bases, and 11 bases lay in between. This CDR3 has 15 amino acids. The CDR3 here is CASSYPGTPNQPQHF. The DNA for the CDR3 is TGTGCCAGCAGTTACCCTGGGACACCCAATCAGCCCCAGCATTTT.

The chain combines TRBV6-2 or TRBV6-3 with TRBJ2-7; D remains ambiguous. The germline V and J ends were trimmed by 5 bases and 0 bases, with 14 bases remaining between them. Germline-derived CDR1 and CDR2 are MNHEY and SVGEGT. The CDR3 is made up of 15 amino acids. This CDR3 is CASSLTRIPSYEQYF. The CDR3, as DNA: TGTGCCAGCAGTCTTACACGAATTCCCTCCTACGAGCAGTACTTC.

The CDR3 region is CASSRISGGEYEQYF. As DNA, the CDR3 is TGCGCCAGCAGCCGAATTAGCGGGGGAGAGTACGAGCAGTACTTC. V usage is TRBV4-1 and J usage is TRBJ2-7, with 9 positions matching TRBD2. The V gene's germline CDR1 is MGHRA and CDR2 YSYEKL. With V trimmed by 4 bases and J by 4 bases, 8 bases remained unmatched. The CDR3 spans 15 residues.

The chain employs TRBV6-1 and TRBJ2-1; 8 nucleotides line up with TRBD2. This CDR3 has 16 amino acids. Germline V CDR1 and CDR2: MNHNS, SASEGT. V gave up 2 bases and J gave up 8 bases; unmatched junction bases: 11. The CDR3 here is CASSEYGAGGTDEQFF. CDR3 nucleotides: TGTGCCAGCAGTGAATACGGGGCGGGAGGTACGGATGAGCAGTTCTTC.

This sequence joins TRBV3-1 (or the pseudogene TRBV3-2) and TRBJ2-5; TRBD1 matches at 7 bases. The CDR3 consists of 20 residues. Germline V gene lookup returns CDR1 LGHDT and CDR2 YNNKEL (reference sequence). The junction had 23 bases not matched to a gene; V was cut back by 0 bases and J by 7 bases. For the CDR3, the DNA is TGTGCCAGCAGCCAAGAGGAAGGGACAGACACAACGTATTCGATAAGGACCCAGTACTTC. It encodes CASSQEEGTDTTYSIRTQYF.

The CDR3 sequence is CASSDLGTGSEKLFF. The CDR3 region has the DNA TGTGCCAGCAGTGACCTCGGGACAGGGTCTGAAAAACTGTTTTTT. The chain carries TRBV6-1 and TRBJ1-4; 9 bases are shared with TRBD1. The CDR3 has 15 amino acids. Unmatched junction bases numbered 6, after V lost 3 bases and J lost 7 bases. CDR1 MNHNS and CDR2 SASEGT come from the germline V gene.

The chain links TRBV21-1 to TRBJ1-5; the D call of TRBD1 is as the table states it, not checked on the DNA. TRBV21-1 corresponds to a pseudogene. The CDR3 length is 15 residues. CDR3 region: CASTTRQGSNQPQHF. The CDR3 DNA reads as TGTGCCAGCACCACTAGACAGGGCTCTAATCAGCCCCAGCATTTT.

The CDR3 DNA reads as TGTGCCAGCAGTGAAAGAGGACAGGGACTAAATCAGCCCCAGCATTTT. Protein sequence: CASSERGQGLNQPQHF. The chain carries TRBV6-1 and TRBJ1-5, with 8 bases lining up with TRBD1. Per germline, CDR1 MNHNS and CDR2 SASEGT. Trimming removed 2 bases from V and 4 bases from J; junction bases left unmatched: 7. This CDR3 contains 16 residues.

This clone was counted between two and nine times. V and J are TRBV25-1 and TRBJ1-6, with D hard to call. With 1 base removed from V and 7 bases from J, the gap between germline ends came to 11 bases. The CDR3 is made up of 15 amino acids. Germline lookup yields CDR1 MGHDK and CDR2 SYGVNS. The DNA for the CDR3 is TGTGCCAGCAGTGAATCAGGCAGCCCGAATTCACCCCTCCACTTT. It is translated as CASSESGSPNSPLHF. Variable domain in full (rest from reference TRBV25-1 and TRBJ1-6): EADIYQTPRYLVIGTGKKITLECSQTMGHDKMYWYQQDPGMELHLIHYSYGVNSTEKGDLSSESTVSRIRTEHFPLTLESARPSHTSQYLCASSESGSPNSPLHFGNGTRLTVT.

This clone was detected a few times. V and J are TRBV4-1 and TRBJ1-6, with D possibly being TRBD1 (5 bases). CDR1 is MGHRA and CDR2 is YSYEKL in the germline V gene. This CDR3 is built from 16 residues. V lost 0 bases and J 12 bases, leaving 18 bases between the germline ends. The CDR3 region has the DNA TGCGCCAGCAGCCAAGACGGGACCGTCCGGACTAGACCCCTCCACTTT. This gives the protein CASSQDGTVRTRPLHF.

The chain employs TRBV11-2 and TRBJ2-3; TRBD2 agrees at 7 bases. The CDR3 contains 15 residues. The germline CDR1 and CDR2 sequences are SGHAT and FQNNGV. J was trimmed by 9 bases and V by 4 bases; bases with no gene match: 13. CDR3: CASSWEGLAMYTQYF. The CDR3 DNA reads as TGTGCCAGCAGCTGGGAGGGGCTAGCGATGTACACGCAGTATTTT.

The chain uses TRBV7-8 and TRBJ2-1; a possible D gene is TRBD2 (6 bases). The V end lost 10 bases, the J end lost 0 bases, and 13 bases lay between the germline ends. The germline gives CDR1 SGHVS, CDR2 FQNEAQ. This CDR3 has 14 residues. CDR3 in DNA: TGTGCCACCCGTGTCGGGAGCTCCTACAATGAGCAGTTCTTC. This gives the protein CATRVGSSYNEQFF.